A single sample gave rise to the 20 T cell receptor beta chains below, sequenced in a study of T cell repertoires in cytomegalovirus infection. In TCRdb, the reads were re-called with MiXCR into one record per CDR3 protein. The sample contains 150,000 to 200,000 distinct CDR3 sequences, 28% of which appear only once. Sequencing was done on a sample of PBMCs. These TCRs come from a human donor in good health (CMV status not recorded). Some clones in this sample may be carry-over from other donors' samples.

This chain joins TRBV12-3 or TRBV12-4 and TRBJ1-5; tentatively, D is TRBD1 (6 bases). V dropped 5 bases and J dropped 5 bases, with 10 bases sitting between them. The CDR3 is made up of 13 amino acids. The CDR3 sequence is CASSTGFDQPQHF. The DNA for the CDR3 is TGTGCCAGCAGTACAGGGTTCGATCAGCCCCAGCATTTT.

This clonotype was found many times. The chain links TRBV7-2 to TRBJ2-7; TRBD1 aligns across 7 bases. V was clipped by 5 bases and J by 1 base; unmatched bases: 8. This CDR3 has 15 amino acids. Germline V gene lookup returns CDR1 SGHTA and CDR2 FQGNSA. The CDR3 nucleotides are TGTGCCAGCAGCCTAACCGGGACAGAGTCCTACGAGCAGTACTTC. This gives the protein CASSLTGTESYEQYF.

There are a few counts of this clonotype. The V and J genes are TRBV7-8 and TRBJ1-1; no clear D gene. Trimming took off 2 bases at V and 5 bases at J, with 9 bases between the two ends. Germline V gene lookup returns CDR1 SGHVS and CDR2 FQNEAQ. This CDR3 region has 13 residues. The CDR3 DNA sequence: TGTGCCAGCAGCTTAATTTCGGGAACTGAAGCTTTCTTT. This sequence encodes CASSLISGTEAFF.

This clonotype was counted only a few times. The rearrangement links TRBV29-1 to TRBJ1-2; D gene uncertain. The V end was cut by 3 bases, the J end by 1 base, with 9 bases between. CDR3 size: 13 residues. CDR1 and CDR2 from the germline V gene are SQVTM and ANQGSEA. The CDR3 DNA reads as TGCAGCGTTGATGGGGAGATTAACTATGGCTACACCTTC. Amino acid sequence: CSVDGEINYGYTF.

The chain has TRBV4-1 and TRBJ2-7; no clear D. Germline CDR1 MGHRA, CDR2 YSYEKL. V lost 0 bases to trimming and J lost 0 bases, with 12 bases between them. The CDR3 is 16 residues long. This CDR3 is CASSQDWALSSYEQYF. The CDR3 DNA sequence: TGCGCCAGCAGCCAAGATTGGGCCCTCAGCTCCTACGAGCAGTACTTC.

This clonotype was found a few times. The chain recombines TRBV3-1 with TRBJ1-2; D is unresolved. CDR1 is LGHDT and CDR2 is YNNKEL in the germline V gene (reference sequence). The CDR3 contains 14 residues. The V and J ends lost 0 bases and 4 bases respectively, with 9 bases between them. As DNA, the CDR3 is TGTGCCAGCAGCCAAGACTGGGCGGCCTATGGCTACACCTTC. It is translated as CASSQDWAAYGYTF.

This clonotype came up many times. This sequence joins TRBV7-2 and TRBJ2-1; a possible D gene is TRBD1 (5 bases). The CDR3 is 13 amino acids. Germline assignment: CDR1 SGHTA and CDR2 FQGNSA. The V end was cut by 1 base, the J end by 7 bases, with 8 bases between. The CDR3 nucleotides are TGTGCCAGCAGCTTAGGACAGAATAATGAGCAGTTCTTC. Its protein is CASSLGQNNEQFF.

The gene calls are TRBV29-1 and TRBJ2-3; D is perhaps TRBD2 (5 bases). Germline assignment: CDR1 SQVTM and CDR2 ANQGSEA. V lost 5 bases and J 0 bases, leaving 12 bases between the germline ends. The CDR3 runs to 14 residues. The CDR3 DNA reads TGCAGCGTTTGGTCCAGGACTAGCACAGATACGCAGTATTTT. This gives the protein CSVWSRTSTDTQYF.

The V and J genes are TRBV20-1 and TRBJ2-4; D may correspond to TRBD1 or TRBD2 (5 bases each). CDR1 is DFQATT and CDR2 is SNEGSKA in the germline V gene (reference sequence). This CDR3 contains 15 residues. The CDR3 DNA follows: TGCAGCGCCGGCTCGCGTGGGGGAGCCAAAAACATTCAGTACTTC. Translated, it gives CSAGSRGGAKNIQYF.

This clonotype was recorded many times. The CDR3 nucleotides read TGCGCCAGCAGCCAAGAAGAGCGGGGGGGCCGTCCCCAGTACTTC. Protein sequence: CASSQEERGGRPQYF. This chain connects TRBV4-1 to TRBJ2-5; 10 bases match TRBD2. Germline V gives CDR1 MGHRA, CDR2 YSYEKL. CDR3 length equals 15 residues. The V and J ends lost 0 bases and 9 bases, in that order; junction bases with no gene match: 7.

This clonotype showed up just a few times. The V and J genes are TRBV7-2 and TRBJ2-5; 10 bases map to TRBD2. Trimming cost V 5 bases and J 1 base; bases outside gene matches: 7. The CDR3 is 16 residues long. Germline V gene data show CDR1 as SGHTA and CDR2 as FQGNSA. Here the CDR3 DNA reads TGTGCCAGCAGCACCCCCCGGACTAGCGGCCAAGAGACCCAGTACTTC. Translated: CASSTPRTSGQETQYF. Supplemented by reference TRBV7-2 and TRBJ2-5, the full variable domain reads GAGVSQSPSNKVTEKGKDVELRCDPISGHTALYWYRQSLGQGLEFLIYFQGNSAPDKSGLPSDRFSAERTGGSVSTLTIQRTQQEDSAVYLCASSTPRTSGQETQYFGPGTRLLVL.

The chain has TRBV20-1 and TRBJ2-3; no clear D. Germline CDR1 is DFQATT and CDR2 is SNEGSKA (reference sequence). The CDR3 has 16 amino acids. V lost 1 base and J 4 bases, leaving 18 bases between the germline ends. This CDR3 reads CSARGEEVVWADTQYF. The CDR3 nucleotides are TGCAGTGCTAGAGGCGAGGAAGTAGTCTGGGCAGATACGCAGTATTTT.

The sample holds many counts of this clonotype. V and J are TRBV7-2 and TRBJ1-1, with no clear D. The ends were cut back, 1 base at V and 0 bases at J, with 12 bases in the middle. CDR1 is SGHTA and CDR2 is FQGNSA in the germline V gene. This CDR3 is built from 16 residues. CDR3 DNA: TGTGCCAGCAGCTTAGAAGTTGCAAGCCTGAACACTGAAGCTTTCTTT. Amino acids: CASSLEVASLNTEAFF.

This clonotype has just a few counts. The V and J genes are TRBV7-9 and TRBJ1-4; D not certain. V was clipped by 3 bases and J by 4 bases, with 9 bases between them. In germline, CDR1 is SEHNR, CDR2 FQNEAQ (reference sequence). The CDR3 is made up of 14 amino acids. CDR3: CASSLVVNNEKLFF. The CDR3 bases are TGTGCCAGCAGCTTGGTGGTGAATAATGAAAAACTGTTTTTT.

This clonotype was found a few times. The rearrangement joins TRBV7-2 to TRBJ2-7; D unresolved. The CDR3 loop spans 15 amino acids. Germline CDR1 reads SGHTA; CDR2 reads FQGNSA. Trimming shortened V by 3 bases and J by 0 bases, and 12 bases separated the two germline ends. The CDR3 here is CASSFSSLSSYEQYF. The CDR3 DNA reads as TGTGCCAGCAGCTTCAGTTCCCTTAGCTCCTACGAGCAGTACTTC.

As regards this clonotype: An end of the junction differs from the germline gene, which may be a read error. The CDR3 spells CVSSFQSGTDTQYF. The CDR3 nucleotides read TGTGTCAGCAGCTTCCAAAGCGGCACAGATACGCAGTATTTT. V gene TRBV7-2 combines with J gene TRBJ2-3, with D unclear. CDR1 and CDR2 from the germline V gene are SGHTA and FQGNSA. CDR3 length: 14 residues.

V and J are TRBV7-9 and TRBJ1-5; TRBD1 might be the D (5 bases). Per germline, CDR1 SEHNR and CDR2 FQNEAQ (reference sequence). Trimming stripped 8 bases from V and 2 bases from J, with 16 bases between. This CDR3 is built from 15 residues. In DNA form, the CDR3 reads TGTGCCAGCGCCCCAAGTGGGGGGGGCAATCAGCCCCAGCATTTT. It specifies CASAPSGGGNQPQHF. The complete variable domain, with remaining parts taken from reference TRBV7-9 and TRBJ1-5, reads DTGVSQNPRHKITKRGQNVTFRCDPISEHNRLYWYRQTLGQGPEFLTYFQNEAQLEKSRLLSDRFSAERPKGSFSTLEIQRTEQGDSAMYLCASAPSGGGNQPQHFGDGTRLSIL.

The genes are TRBV5-1 and TRBJ1-2; 7 nucleotides line up with TRBD1. The CDR3 has 14 amino acids. The junction had 5 bases not matched to a gene; V was cut back by 4 bases and J by 2 bases. The germline gives CDR1 SGHRS, CDR2 YFSETQ. DNA of the CDR3: TGCGCCAGCAGCCAGACAGGGACCAACTATGGCTACACCTTC. Protein: CASSQTGTNYGYTF.

This clonotype was picked up a small number of times. One end of the junction does not line up with germline, which may come from a read error. The chain is built from TRBV12-3 or TRBV12-4 and TRBJ1-2; D may be TRBD1 (6 bases). The CDR3 is made up of 12 amino acids. The CDR3 loop is CASSFPGTPSLF. DNA for the CDR3: TGTGCCAGCAGTTTCCCCGGGACACCATCTCTCTTC.

The chain's CDR3 is CASSWGVRWSSYNEQFF. DNA for the CDR3: TGTGCCAGCAGCTGGGGGGTTCGCTGGAGCTCCTACAATGAGCAGTTCTTC. This chain uses TRBV5-6 with TRBJ2-1, with D possibly TRBD2 on 6 matching bases. V shed 3 bases and J shed 0 bases, with 16 bases lying between them. This CDR3 is 17 amino acids long. Per germline, CDR1 SGHDT and CDR2 YYEEEE.